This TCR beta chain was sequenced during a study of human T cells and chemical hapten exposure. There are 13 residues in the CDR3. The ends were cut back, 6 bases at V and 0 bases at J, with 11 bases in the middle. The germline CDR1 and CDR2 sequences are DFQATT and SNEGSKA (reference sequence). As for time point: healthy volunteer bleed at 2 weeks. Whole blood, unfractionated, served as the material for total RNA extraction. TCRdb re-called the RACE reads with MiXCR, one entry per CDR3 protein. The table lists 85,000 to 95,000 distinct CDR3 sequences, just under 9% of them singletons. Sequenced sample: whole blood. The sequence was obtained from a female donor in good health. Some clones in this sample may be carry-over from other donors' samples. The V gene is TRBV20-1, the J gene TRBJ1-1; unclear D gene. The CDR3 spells CSAAMTMNTEAFF. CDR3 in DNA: TGCAGTGCCGCGATGACCATGAACACTGAAGCTTTCTTT.